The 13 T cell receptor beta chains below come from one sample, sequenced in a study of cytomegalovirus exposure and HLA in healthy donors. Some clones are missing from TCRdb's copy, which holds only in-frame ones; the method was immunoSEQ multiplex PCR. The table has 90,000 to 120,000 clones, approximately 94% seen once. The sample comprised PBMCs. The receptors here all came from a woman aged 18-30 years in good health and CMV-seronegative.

CDR3 residues: CASSELAGGLQRETQYF. DNA of the CDR3: TGTGCCAGCAGTGAATTAGCGGGGGGGCTACAGCGGGAGACCCAGTACTTC. This chain joins TRBV6-1 and TRBJ2-5; TRBD2 matches 11 bases. The CDR3 extends over 17 amino acids. V lost 2 bases to trimming and J lost 5 bases; unmatched junction nucleotides: 10. Germline V gives CDR1 MNHNS, CDR2 SASEGT.

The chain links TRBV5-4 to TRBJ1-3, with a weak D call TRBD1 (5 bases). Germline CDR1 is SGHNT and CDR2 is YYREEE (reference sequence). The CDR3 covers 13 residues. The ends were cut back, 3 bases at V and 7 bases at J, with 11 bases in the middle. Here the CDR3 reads CASSWDSYNTIYF. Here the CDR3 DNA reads TGTGCCAGCAGCTGGGACTCCTACAACACCATATATTTT.

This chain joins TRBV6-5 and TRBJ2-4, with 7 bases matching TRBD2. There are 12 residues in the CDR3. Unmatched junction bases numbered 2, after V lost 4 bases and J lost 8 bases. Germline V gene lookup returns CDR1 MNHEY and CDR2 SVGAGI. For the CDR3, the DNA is TGTGCCAGCAGTTCCCGGGGGGACATTCAGTACTTC. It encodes CASSSRGDIQYF.

CDR3 sequence (DNA): TGTGCCAGCAGTTTACAGGGTGGTGCCTACAATGAGCAGTTCTTC. Translation gives CASSLQGGAYNEQFF. The V call is TRBV6-5, the J call TRBJ2-1; perhaps TRBD1 as D (6 bases). Between the trimmed V and J ends, which lost 4 bases and 2 bases, there was a span of 12 bases. Germline CDR1 and CDR2: MNHEY and SVGAGI. The CDR3 totals 15 residues.

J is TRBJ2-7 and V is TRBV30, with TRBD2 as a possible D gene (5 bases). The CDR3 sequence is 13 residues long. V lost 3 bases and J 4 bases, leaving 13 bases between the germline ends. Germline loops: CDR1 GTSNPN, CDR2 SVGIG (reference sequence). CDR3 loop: CAWSRGFGYEQYF. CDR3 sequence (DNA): TGTGCCTGGAGCCGAGGGTTTGGGTACGAGCAGTACTTC.

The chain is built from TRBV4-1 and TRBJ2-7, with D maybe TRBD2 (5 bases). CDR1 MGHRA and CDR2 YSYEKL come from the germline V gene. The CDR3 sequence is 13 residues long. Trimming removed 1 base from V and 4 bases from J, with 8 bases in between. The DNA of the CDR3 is TGCGCCAGCAGCCAAGCCCGGGGATACGAGCAGTACTTC. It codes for CASSQARGYEQYF.

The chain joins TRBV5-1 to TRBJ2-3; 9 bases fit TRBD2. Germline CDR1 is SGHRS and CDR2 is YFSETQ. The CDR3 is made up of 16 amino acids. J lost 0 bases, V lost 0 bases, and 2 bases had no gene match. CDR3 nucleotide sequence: TGCGCCAGCAGCTTGGAGCTAGCGGGGAGCACAGATACGCAGTATTTT. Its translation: CASSLELAGSTDTQYF.

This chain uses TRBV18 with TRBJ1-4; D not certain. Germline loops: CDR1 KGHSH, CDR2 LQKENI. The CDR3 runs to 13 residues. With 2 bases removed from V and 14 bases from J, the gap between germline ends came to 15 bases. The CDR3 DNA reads TGTGCCAGCTCACCATCTTTAACGGTTAATCTGTTTTTT. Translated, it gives CASSPSLTVNLFF. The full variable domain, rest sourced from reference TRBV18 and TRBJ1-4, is NAGVMQNPRHLVRRRGQEARLRCSPMKGHSHVYWYRQLPEEGLKFMVYLQKENIIDESGMPKERFSAEFPKEGPSILRIQQVVRGDSAAYFCASSPSLTVNLFFGSGTQLSVL.

This CDR3 is CASSLARGYEQYF. For the CDR3, the DNA is TGCGCCAGCAGCTTGGCCAGGGGGTACGAGCAGTACTTC. This chain uses TRBV5-1 with TRBJ2-7; 7 bases agree with TRBD1. Germline CDR1 and CDR2: SGHRS and YFSETQ. The V segment lost 0 bases and the J segment 4 bases; nucleotides outside the gene matches: 1. CDR3 length equals 13 residues.

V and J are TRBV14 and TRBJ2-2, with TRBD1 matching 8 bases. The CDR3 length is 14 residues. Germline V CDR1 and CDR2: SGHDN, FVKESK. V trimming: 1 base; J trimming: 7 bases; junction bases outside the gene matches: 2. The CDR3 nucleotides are TGTGCCAGCAGCCAAGGGACAGGGATCGGGGAGCTGTTTTTT. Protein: CASSQGTGIGELFF. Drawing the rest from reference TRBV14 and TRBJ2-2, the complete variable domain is EAGVTQFPSHSVIEKGQTVTLRCDPISGHDNLYWYRRVMGKEIKFLLHFVKESKQDESGMPNNRFLAERTGGTYSTLKVQPAELEDSGVYFCASSQGTGIGELFFGEGSRLTVL.

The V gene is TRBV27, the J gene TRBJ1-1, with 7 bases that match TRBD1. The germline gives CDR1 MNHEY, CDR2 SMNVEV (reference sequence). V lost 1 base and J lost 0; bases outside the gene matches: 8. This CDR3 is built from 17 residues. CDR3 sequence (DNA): TGTGCCAGCAGTTTATTTAGACAGGGATGGATGAACACTGAAGCTTTCTTT. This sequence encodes CASSLFRQGWMNTEAFF.

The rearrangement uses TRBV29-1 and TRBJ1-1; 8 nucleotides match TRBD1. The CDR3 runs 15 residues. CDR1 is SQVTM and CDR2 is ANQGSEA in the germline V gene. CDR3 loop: CGGGQANLMNTEAFF. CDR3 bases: TGCGGGGGGGGACAGGCGAACCTAATGAACACTGAAGCTTTCTTT.

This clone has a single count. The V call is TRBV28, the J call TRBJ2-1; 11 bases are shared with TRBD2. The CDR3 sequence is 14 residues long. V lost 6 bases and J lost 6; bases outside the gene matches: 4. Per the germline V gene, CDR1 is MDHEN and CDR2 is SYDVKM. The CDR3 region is CASSQGLAGNEQFF. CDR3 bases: TGTGCCAGCAGCCAAGGACTAGCGGGCAATGAGCAGTTCTTC. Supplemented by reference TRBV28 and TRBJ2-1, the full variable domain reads DVKVTQSSRYLVKRTGEKVFLECVQDMDHENMFWYRQDPGLGLRLIYFSYDVKMKEKGDIPEGYSVSREKKERFSLILESASTNQTSMYLCASSQGLAGNEQFFGPGTRLTVL.